A selection of T cell receptor beta chains follows, all from one sample in a study of persistence of HIV-infected CD4 T cells. The protocol was immunoSEQ multiplex PCR, while the TCRdb copy is restricted to in-frame clones and leaves out a portion. This table holds more than 30,000 clones, more than 75% found once. No antigen has been identified for these receptors. Sequenced here: cultured CD4+ T cells from PBMCs, sampled from a patient who received antiretroviral therapy. These receptor sequences come from an adult with HIV. The donor label of this sample is uncertain. The CDR3 runs from the conserved cysteine through the conserved F or W. D genes are given only for firm matches. The size of a clone is reported for some rows only, either as once, few or many, or as a class for expanded clones.

v_call,clone_size,j_call,d_call,cdr3_aa,cdr3_nt
TRBV4-1,.,TRBJ1-2,.,CASSQEAGTPSSVYGYTF,TGCGCCAGCAGCCAAGAGGCAGGGACACCCTCTTCCGTCTATGGCTACACCTTC
TRBV5-1,.,TRBJ1-4,.,CASGRGLANEKLFF,TGCGCCAGCGGCCGGGGGCTGGCTAATGAAAAACTGTTTTTT
TRBV10-2,few,TRBJ2-1,.,CASSESGLAYNEQFF,TGCGCCAGCAGTGAGTCGGGGTTGGCCTACAATGAGCAGTTCTTC
TRBV5-5,few,TRBJ1-2,.,CASSFQGINYGYTF,TGTGCCAGCAGCTTTCAGGGGATTAACTATGGCTACACCTTC
TRBV7-8,.,TRBJ2-2,.,CASSLGQAVGELFF,TGTGCCAGCAGCTTAGGACAGGCGGTCGGGGAGCTGTTTTTT
TRBV2,few,TRBJ2-4,.,CASSEDWGFAVQGYF,TGTGCCAGCAGTGAAGATTGGGGGTTCGCGGTTCAAGGGTACTTC
TRBV29-1,few,TRBJ1-1,.,CSAGGGSTEAFF,TGCAGCGCCGGTGGGGGAAGCACTGAAGCTTTCTTT
TRBV2,.,TRBJ2-5,.,CVLRQGRVETQYF,TGTGTCCTGAGGCAGGGGCGGGTGGAGACCCAGTACTTC
TRBV12-5,once,TRBJ2-1,.,CASGLPPGGNEQFF,TGTGCTAGTGGTTTGCCCCCGGGCGGCAATGAGCAGTTCTTC
TRBV4-1,few,TRBJ1-2,.,CASSQDPNGAQEVGYTF,TGCGCCAGCAGCCAAGATCCGAATGGAGCCCAAGAGGTTGGCTACACCTTC